The 15 T cell receptor beta chains below were found in one sample sequenced in a study of T cells of healthy individuals. TCRdb reprocessed the 5' RACE reads via MiXCR and lists one record per CDR3 protein. The sample comprises fewer than 75,000 distinct CDR3 sequences, 16% of which are singletons, and around 5% rests with the top ten. The source of these receptors is a human donor in good health.

This clonotype was detected many times. This chain uses TRBV28 with TRBJ2-7; TRBD1 matches 8 bases. Germline V CDR1 and CDR2: MDHEN, SYDVKM. This CDR3 region has 15 residues. V gave up 4 bases and J gave up 1 base; unmatched junction bases: 6. CDR3 region: CASSSVGTGSYEQYF. CDR3 coding DNA: TGTGCCAGCAGTTCTGTTGGGACAGGTTCCTACGAGCAGTACTTC.

The chain couples TRBV18 to TRBJ1-1; perhaps TRBD1 as D (5 bases). The germline V gene has CDR1 KGHSH and CDR2 LQKENI. V was shortened by 3 bases and J by 4 bases, with 12 bases between the two germline ends. The CDR3 is made up of 14 amino acids. Written as DNA, the CDR3 is TGTGCCAGCTCACCCCCGCGAAGGGGCACTGAAGCTTTCTTT. Amino acids: CASSPPRRGTEAFF. Full variable domain (missing parts from reference TRBV18 and TRBJ1-1): NAGVMQNPRHLVRRRGQEARLRCSPMKGHSHVYWYRQLPEEGLKFMVYLQKENIIDESGMPKERFSAEFPKEGPSILRIQQVVRGDSAAYFCASSPPRRGTEAFFGQGTRLTVV.

At least ten counts were recorded for this clonotype. The chain combines TRBV20-1 with TRBJ1-2; 7 positions match TRBD1. Germline values: CDR1 DFQATT, CDR2 SNEGSKA (reference sequence). The CDR3 runs to 11 residues. V lost 6 bases to trimming and J lost 4 bases; unmatched junction nucleotides: 2. The chain's CDR3 is CSAGTAYGYTF. CDR3 bases: TGCAGTGCAGGGACAGCCTATGGCTACACCTTC.

This clonotype has more than one count but fewer than ten. The chain recombines TRBV7-2 with TRBJ1-5; no reliable D call. V lost 3 bases and J 3 bases, leaving 3 bases between the germline ends. The length of the CDR3 is 12 residues. Looked up from germline, CDR1 is SGHTA and CDR2 is FQGNSA. CDR3 coding DNA: TGTGCCAGCAGCTTTTACAATCAGCCCCAGCATTTT. It encodes CASSFYNQPQHF. Looking up the rest from reference TRBV7-2 and TRBJ1-5 gives the full variable domain: GAGVSQSPSNKVTEKGKDVELRCDPISGHTALYWYRQSLGQGLEFLIYFQGNSAPDKSGLPSDRFSAERTGGSVSTLTIQRTQQEDSAVYLCASSFYNQPQHFGDGTRLSIL.

A few counts support this clonotype. The gene calls are TRBV7-9 and TRBJ2-2; D not certain. The CDR3 is 15 amino acids. V was pared by 2 bases and J by 0 bases, with 7 bases between. From germline, CDR1 is SEHNR and CDR2 FQNEAQ (reference sequence). CDR3 coding DNA: TGTGCCAGCAGCTTATCTGGGTCGAACACCGGGGAGCTGTTTTTT. Its translation: CASSLSGSNTGELFF.

In its sample, this clonotype was seen many times. The gene calls are TRBV13 and TRBJ1-6; no reliable D call. CDR1 and CDR2 (germline): PRHDT, FYEKMQ (reference sequence). The CDR3 runs 15 residues. V was cut by 0 bases and J by 10 bases, with 13 bases left in between. The CDR3: CASSLGRRYRSPLHF. In DNA, the CDR3 is TGTGCCAGCAGCTTAGGCAGGCGATACCGATCACCCCTCCACTTT.

This clonotype was detected many times. CDR3 loop: CATSDYQGEAFF. Written as DNA, the CDR3 is TGTGCCACCAGTGATTATCAGGGAGAAGCTTTCTTT. This chain connects TRBV24-1 to TRBJ1-1; D is possibly TRBD1 (5 bases). Germline loops: CDR1 KGHDR, CDR2 SFDVKD. CDR3 length: 12 amino acids. Trimming shortened V by 2 bases and J by 8 bases, and 8 bases separated the two germline ends.

In its sample, this clonotype was seen many times. The chain is built from TRBV7-9 and TRBJ2-7; weak D call: TRBD2 (5 bases). Trimming removed 8 bases from V and 3 bases from J, with 11 bases in between. The CDR3 totals 12 residues. Germline loops: CDR1 SEHNR, CDR2 FQNEAQ (reference sequence). The CDR3 protein is CASSRTRYEQYF. CDR3 DNA: TGTGCCAGCTCACGGACTCGCTACGAGCAGTACTTC.

This chain connects TRBV9 to TRBJ2-5; D remains unclear. Trimming took 1 base from V and 1 from J, leaving 5 bases between them. Germline V lookup: CDR1 SGDLS, CDR2 YYNGEE. CDR3 length: 13 residues. In DNA, the CDR3 is TGTGCCAGCAGCGTAAGGCCCCAAGAGACCCAGTACTTC. As protein: CASSVRPQETQYF. The full variable domain, completed using reference TRBV9 and TRBJ2-5, is DSGVTQTPKHLITATGQRVTLRCSPRSGDLSVYWYQQSLDQGLQFLIQYYNGEERAKGNILERFSAQQFPDLHSELNLSSLELGDSALYFCASSVRPQETQYFGPGTRLLVL.

This clonotype was counted many times. The V and J genes are TRBV18 and TRBJ2-5; D is possibly TRBD1 (6 bases). CDR3 length: 15 amino acids. V shed 3 bases and J shed 6 bases, with 17 bases lying between them. Germline assignment: CDR1 KGHSH and CDR2 LQKENI. The CDR3: CASSPRQAWEQTQYF. The CDR3 DNA follows: TGTGCCAGCTCACCGAGACAGGCCTGGGAACAGACCCAGTACTTC.

This clonotype was recorded at least ten times. The chain employs TRBV28 and TRBJ1-2; maybe TRBD1 (6 bases). The CDR3 has 13 residues. The V end lost 7 bases, the J end lost 4 bases, and 13 bases lay between the germline ends. Germline V gene sequence: CDR1 MDHEN, CDR2 SYDVKM. The CDR3 region is CASIRGGAYGYTF. As DNA, the CDR3 is TGTGCCAGCATCAGAGGGGGTGCCTATGGCTACACCTTC.

This clonotype has at least ten counts. The V call is TRBV28, the J call TRBJ1-6; D is undetermined. The CDR3 spans 15 residues. CDR1 is MDHEN, CDR2 SYDVKM, per germline. Trimming cost V 10 bases and J 0 bases, with 13 bases left between them. CDR3 DNA sequence: TGTGCCACCGCCCGGGATGGCTCCTATAATTCACCCCTCCACTTT. Translating gives CATARDGSYNSPLHF.

This clonotype has ten or more counts. This rearrangement joins TRBV7-9 to TRBJ1-5, with 7 bases that match TRBD1. Germline values: CDR1 SEHNR, CDR2 FQNEAQ (reference sequence). CDR3 size: 13 residues. V shed 7 bases, J shed 7 bases, and the junction held 7 bases outside the gene matches. The CDR3 region is CASTLGGQQPQHF. CDR3 bases: TGTGCCAGCACCCTGGGGGGACAGCAGCCCCAGCATTTT.

The chain has TRBV6-5 and TRBJ2-1; 7 positions agree with TRBD2. V shed 2 bases, J shed 4 bases, and the junction held 11 bases outside the gene matches. Germline CDR1 is MNHEY and CDR2 is SVGAGI. The CDR3 covers 17 residues. Written as DNA, the CDR3 is TGTGCCAGCAGTTACGGGCGGGGGATCATGCCTTACAATGAGCAGTTCTTC. Amino acids: CASSYGRGIMPYNEQFF.

This clonotype has just a few counts. The chain is built from TRBV30 and TRBJ1-2, with unresolved D. In germline, CDR1 is GTSNPN, CDR2 SVGIG (reference sequence). The V end lost 1 base, the J end lost 7 bases, and 10 bases lay between the germline ends. The CDR3 is 12 amino acids. This CDR3 is CAWSGRVRGYTF. In DNA form, the CDR3 reads TGTGCCTGGAGTGGGAGGGTTCGTGGCTACACCTTC.